These T cell receptor beta chains were read from a single sample in a study of long-term antiretroviral therapy in people with HIV. Clones were read by immunoSEQ multiplex PCR, and TCRdb kept only the in-frame ones, dropping some. This table has tens of thousands of clones, 82% appearing once. The sequencing used unsorted PBMCs, collected about 2.5 years after starting antiretroviral therapy. The receptors here all came from a man aged 40-49 years with HIV. CDR3s include the opening cysteine and the closing phenylalanine or tryptophan. Fields, in order: J gene, D gene, clone size, V gene, CDR3 DNA, CDR3 protein. The D gene is left open where the match is weak. A row's size may be missing; if present it is once, few, many or a size class.

j_call: TRBJ2-6
d_call: TRBD1
clone_size: -
v_call: TRBV7-7
cdr3_nt: TGTGCCAGCAGCTTTCCGACAGGGGCGATCTCTGGGGCCAACGTCCTGACTTTC
cdr3_aa: CASSFPTGAISGANVLTF

j_call: TRBJ1-5
d_call: -
clone_size: -
v_call: TRBV2
cdr3_nt: TGTGCCAGCAGTGACTCGGGGTACGATCAGCCCCAGCATTTT
cdr3_aa: CASSDSGYDQPQHF

j_call: TRBJ2-1
d_call: TRBD2
clone_size: -
v_call: TRBV18
cdr3_nt: TGTGCCAGCTCACCACCCCTCAGACTAGCGGGAGCGGATGAGCAGTTCTTC
cdr3_aa: CASSPPLRLAGADEQFF

j_call: TRBJ2-7
d_call: -
clone_size: -
v_call: TRBV7-9
cdr3_nt: TGTGCCAGCAGCTTAGGTTTGCAGGATCACTACTCCTACGAGCAGTACTTC
cdr3_aa: CASSLGLQDHYSYEQYF

j_call: TRBJ1-2
d_call: TRBD1
clone_size: -
v_call: TRBV6-1
cdr3_nt: TGTGCCAGCAGTGAAGGAGGGGGACAGACATCTTTAATCTATGGCTACACCTTC
cdr3_aa: CASSEGGGQTSLIYGYTF

j_call: TRBJ2-7
d_call: -
clone_size: -
v_call: TRBV4-1
cdr3_nt: TGCGCCAGCAGCTTTCGGACAGAGTCCTACGAGCAGTACTTC
cdr3_aa: CASSFRTESYEQYF

j_call: TRBJ2-5
d_call: TRBD1
clone_size: -
v_call: TRBV9
cdr3_nt: TGTGCCAGCAGCGTAGGACAGGGGGTCTTGGCCTTCGATACCCACTTC
cdr3_aa: CASSVGQGVLAFDTHF

j_call: TRBJ1-6
d_call: -
clone_size: -
v_call: TRBV4-1
cdr3_nt: TGCGCCAGCAGCCAACCCCTACAGGGCTCCTATAATTCACCCCTCCACTTT
cdr3_aa: CASSQPLQGSYNSPLHF

j_call: TRBJ2-7
d_call: -
clone_size: -
v_call: TRBV19
cdr3_nt: TGTGCCAGTAGTAAGTTCCGGGACTCCGAGCAGTACTTC
cdr3_aa: CASSKFRDSEQYF

j_call: TRBJ2-3
d_call: TRBD2
clone_size: -
v_call: TRBV6-1
cdr3_nt: TGTGCCAGCAGATGGACTAGCGGCACAGATACGCAGTATTTT
cdr3_aa: CASRWTSGTDTQYF

j_call: TRBJ1-5
d_call: -
clone_size: -
v_call: TRBV19
cdr3_nt: TGTGCCAGTAGTATAGCCGGGAATGTTCAGCCCCAGCATTTT
cdr3_aa: CASSIAGNVQPQHF

j_call: TRBJ2-7
d_call: -
clone_size: once
v_call: TRBV11-2
cdr3_nt: TGTGCCAGCAGCCAACCGGACGGGGCCTACGAGCAGTACTTC
cdr3_aa: CASSQPDGAYEQYF

j_call: TRBJ1-2
d_call: -
clone_size: -
v_call: TRBV10-1
cdr3_nt: TGCGCCAGCAGTGAGTACAGGACAAGTGGCTACACCTTC
cdr3_aa: CASSEYRTSGYTF

j_call: TRBJ2-1
d_call: -
clone_size: -
v_call: TRBV2
cdr3_nt: TGTGCCAGCAGTGAAGCGGACTGGACTGTCACGGATGAGCAGTTCTTC
cdr3_aa: CASSEADWTVTDEQFF

j_call: TRBJ2-2
d_call: TRBD2
clone_size: -
v_call: TRBV18
cdr3_nt: TGTGCCAGCTCACTTCTCCGGACTAGTGCGAACACCGGGGAGCTGTTTTTT
cdr3_aa: CASSLLRTSANTGELFF

j_call: TRBJ2-2
d_call: -
clone_size: -
v_call: TRBV19
cdr3_nt: TGTGCCAGTAGCACCGGACAAATAAACACCGGGGAGCTGTTTTTT
cdr3_aa: CASSTGQINTGELFF

j_call: TRBJ2-1
d_call: -
clone_size: -
v_call: TRBV14
cdr3_nt: TGTGCCAGCAGCCAAGAGATACTGGAAAATGAGCAGTTCTTC
cdr3_aa: CASSQEILENEQFF

j_call: TRBJ2-5
d_call: -
clone_size: -
v_call: TRBV29-1
cdr3_nt: TGCAGCGTTGAAGAATCGGTTAGGGAGACCCAGTACTTC
cdr3_aa: CSVEESVRETQYF

j_call: TRBJ2-5
d_call: TRBD2
clone_size: -
v_call: TRBV5-1
cdr3_nt: TGCGCCAGCAGCTCCCCCGGACTAGCGGGAGAGCAAGAGACCCAGTACTTC
cdr3_aa: CASSSPGLAGEQETQYF

j_call: TRBJ1-5
d_call: -
clone_size: -
v_call: TRBV6-5
cdr3_nt: TGTGCCAGCAGTTTGGGGGGTGATCAGCCCCAGCATTTT
cdr3_aa: CASSLGGDQPQHF

j_call: TRBJ2-7
d_call: TRBD2
clone_size: -
v_call: TRBV5-4
cdr3_nt: TGTGCCAGCAGCTCCCAGACTAGCGGGAGACCGTACGAGCAGTACTTC
cdr3_aa: CASSSQTSGRPYEQYF

j_call: TRBJ2-7
d_call: -
clone_size: -
v_call: TRBV27
cdr3_nt: TGTGCCAGCAGAATTAGCGCCTCCTACGAGCAGTACTTC
cdr3_aa: CASRISASYEQYF

j_call: TRBJ1-2
d_call: -
clone_size: -
v_call: TRBV5-4
cdr3_nt: TGTGCCAGCAGCTTGCCGGTTATACAGGATGGCTACACCTTC
cdr3_aa: CASSLPVIQDGYTF

j_call: TRBJ2-7
d_call: -
clone_size: -
v_call: TRBV29-1
cdr3_nt: TGCAGCGCTAATACAGGCTCCTACGAGCAGTACTTC
cdr3_aa: CSANTGSYEQYF

j_call: TRBJ2-7
d_call: -
clone_size: -
v_call: TRBV5-6
cdr3_nt: TGTGCCAGCAGCTTGGGGACTATAACCTACGAGCAGTACTTC
cdr3_aa: CASSLGTITYEQYF

j_call: TRBJ2-2
d_call: TRBD1
clone_size: -
v_call: TRBV7-9
cdr3_nt: TGTGCCAGCAGCTCGACAGGGTCGAACACCGGGGAGCTGTTTTTT
cdr3_aa: CASSSTGSNTGELFF

j_call: TRBJ1-5
d_call: -
clone_size: few
v_call: TRBV28
cdr3_nt: TGTGCCAGCAGTTTGGTTCAGATCGGCAATCAGCCCCAGCATTTT
cdr3_aa: CASSLVQIGNQPQHF

j_call: TRBJ2-3
d_call: -
clone_size: few
v_call: TRBV5-1
cdr3_nt: TGCGCCAGCAGCTTTAACAGTCACGCTTCTAGCACAGATACGCAGTATTTT
cdr3_aa: CASSFNSHASSTDTQYF

j_call: TRBJ1-1
d_call: -
clone_size: few
v_call: TRBV28
cdr3_nt: TGTGCCAGCAGTTCATACGGCCAGGACGGTGTAAACACTGAAGCTTTCTTT
cdr3_aa: CASSSYGQDGVNTEAFF